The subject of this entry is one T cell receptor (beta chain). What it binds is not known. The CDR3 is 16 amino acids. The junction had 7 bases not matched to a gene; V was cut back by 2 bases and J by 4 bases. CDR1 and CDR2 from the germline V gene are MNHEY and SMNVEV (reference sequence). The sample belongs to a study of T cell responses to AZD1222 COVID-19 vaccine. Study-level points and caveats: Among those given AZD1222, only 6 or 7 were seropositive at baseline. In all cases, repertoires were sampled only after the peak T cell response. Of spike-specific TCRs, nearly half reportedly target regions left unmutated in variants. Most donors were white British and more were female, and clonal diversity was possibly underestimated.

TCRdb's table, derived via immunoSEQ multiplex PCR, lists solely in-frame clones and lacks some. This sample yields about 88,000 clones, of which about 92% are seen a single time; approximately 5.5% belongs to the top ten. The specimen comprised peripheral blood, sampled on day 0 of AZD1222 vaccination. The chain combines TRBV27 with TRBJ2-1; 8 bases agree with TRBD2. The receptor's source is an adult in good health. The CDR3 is CASSLTLAAYYNEQFF. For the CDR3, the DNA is TGTGCCAGCAGTTTAACACTAGCGGCGTATTACAATGAGCAGTTCTTC.